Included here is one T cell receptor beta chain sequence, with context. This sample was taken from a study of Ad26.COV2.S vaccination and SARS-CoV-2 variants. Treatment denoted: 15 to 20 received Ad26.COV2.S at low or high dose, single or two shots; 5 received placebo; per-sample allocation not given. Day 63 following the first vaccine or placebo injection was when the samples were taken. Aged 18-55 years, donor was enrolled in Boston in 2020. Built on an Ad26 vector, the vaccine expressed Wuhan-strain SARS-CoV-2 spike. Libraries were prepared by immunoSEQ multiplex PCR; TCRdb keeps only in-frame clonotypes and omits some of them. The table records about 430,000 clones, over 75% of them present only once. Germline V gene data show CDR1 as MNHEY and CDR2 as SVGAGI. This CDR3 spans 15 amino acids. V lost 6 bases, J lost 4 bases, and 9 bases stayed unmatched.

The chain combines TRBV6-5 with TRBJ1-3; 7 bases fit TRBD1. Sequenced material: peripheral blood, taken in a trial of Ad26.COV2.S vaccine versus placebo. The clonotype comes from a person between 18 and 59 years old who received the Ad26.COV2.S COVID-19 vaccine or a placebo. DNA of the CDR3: TGTGCCAGCAGCCAGGGACAGCTCTCCGGAAACACCATATATTTT. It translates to CASSQGQLSGNTIYF.